This T cell receptor (beta chain) was profiled in a study of T cells in Graves' hyperthyroidism and ophthalmopathy. This clonotype was counted a few times. Aged 18 to 65, the patients had hyperthyroidism that was newly diagnosed and had lasted under 2 months. Diagnoses used clinical symptoms, serum thyroxine and TRAb, thyroid ultrasound and orbital computed tomography. RNA transcripts gave rise to amplified TCR beta CDR3 regions. Using the HTBI primer set, a first-round RT-PCR was run on the TCR CDR3. TCRdb recomputed calls from the multiplex PCR reads with MiXCR, one row per CDR3 protein. Among around 200,000 distinct CDR3 sequences listed, approximately 15% were seen once. V gave up 2 bases and J gave up 1 base, with 17 bases separating them. The CDR3 totals 17 residues. CDR1 MGHRA and CDR2 YSYEKL come from the germline V gene.

V is TRBV4-1 and J is TRBJ2-5; the D is unclear. The specimen was blood. This TCR was sampled from a woman aged 45-59 years with Graves' hyperthyroidism. Here the CDR3 reads CASSQTPSIPIQETQYF. The CDR3, as DNA: TGCGCCAGCAGCCAAACACCCTCAATTCCTATCCAAGAGACCCAGTACTTC.